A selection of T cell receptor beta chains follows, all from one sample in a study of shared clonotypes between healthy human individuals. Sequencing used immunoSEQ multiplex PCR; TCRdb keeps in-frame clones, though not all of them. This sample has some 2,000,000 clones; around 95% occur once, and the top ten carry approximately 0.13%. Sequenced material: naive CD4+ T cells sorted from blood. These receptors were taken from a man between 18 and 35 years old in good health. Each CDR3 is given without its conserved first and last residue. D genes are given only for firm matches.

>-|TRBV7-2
ASSLAGRDGYT
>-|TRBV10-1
ASSDGGSYNEQF
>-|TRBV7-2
ASSWGPDTQY
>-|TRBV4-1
ASSQGGEPYNEQF
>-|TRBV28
ASSFGHTNTGELF
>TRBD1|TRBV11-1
ASSTGQGVLYEQY
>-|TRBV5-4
ASSLRTGGSSIYEQY
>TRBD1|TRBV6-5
ASKTSGGGYT
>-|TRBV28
ASSPGWGEQY
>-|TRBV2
ASSESQQNSPLH
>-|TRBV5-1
ASSLDPGNEKLF
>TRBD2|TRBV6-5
ASRPFTGGNNEQF
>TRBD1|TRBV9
ASSPRPQGTEAF
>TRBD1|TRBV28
ASSLPSGQGAGEKLF
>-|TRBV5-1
ASSLGGGGSNYGYT
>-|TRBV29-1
SVGGRTGELF
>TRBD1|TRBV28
ASSSSGTGLTGELF
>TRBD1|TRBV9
ASSLGQGDYGYT
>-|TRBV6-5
ASSYVTGGAYEQY
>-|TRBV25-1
ASSGPGGKSSYNSPLH
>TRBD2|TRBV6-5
ASQLGTSGYNEQF
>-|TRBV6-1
ASSVQSGQNTEAF
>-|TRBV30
AWSAEVTNEKLF
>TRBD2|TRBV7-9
ASSQTSGGSSYEQY
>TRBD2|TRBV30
AWSSGGVDTQY
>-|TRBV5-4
ASSLPSPAGGDEQY
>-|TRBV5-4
ASRMDGYNSPLH
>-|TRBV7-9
ASSLDGGRNSPLH
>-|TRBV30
AGTRQKLASGANVLT
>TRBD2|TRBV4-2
ASSQGVTGGLSYEQY
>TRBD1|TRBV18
ASSPSIPTGYATEAF
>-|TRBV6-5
ASSQPSLGIYEQY